What follows are 25 T cell receptor beta chains derived from one specimen sequenced in a study of blood T cell repertoires in COVID-19. Sequencing used immunoSEQ multiplex PCR; TCRdb keeps in-frame clones, though not all of them. The sample includes over 150,000 clones, 85% of them seen just once. Sequences were obtained from peripheral blood. All receptors derive from a woman aged 80 or over with COVID-19, enrolled during active disease.

The rearrangement joins TRBV19 to TRBJ2-4, with D unresolved. The CDR3 totals 13 residues. CDR1 and CDR2 (germline): LNHDA, SQIVND (reference sequence). V was pared by 7 bases and J by 0 bases, with 7 bases between. This CDR3 reads CASNGLAKNIQYF. Here the CDR3 DNA reads TGTGCCAGTAATGGGCTAGCCAAAAACATTCAGTACTTC.

This clone was counted once. The chain links TRBV7-2 to TRBJ2-7; D might be TRBD2 (7 bases). The CDR3 loop spans 13 amino acids. The V gene's germline CDR1 is SGHTA and CDR2 FQGNSA. V was pared by 5 bases and J by 6 bases, with 14 bases between. CDR3 loop: CASSPNREGEQYF. The CDR3 DNA reads TGTGCCAGCAGCCCTAACAGGGAGGGCGAGCAGTACTTC.

V and J are TRBV9 and TRBJ2-1, with 8 bases identical to TRBD2. J was trimmed by 2 bases and V by 4 bases; bases with no gene match: 17. The CDR3 has 19 residues. Germline CDR1 reads SGDLS; CDR2 reads YYNGEE. CDR3: CASSSRGGVSGGPYNEQFF. Here the CDR3 DNA reads TGTGCCAGCAGCTCTAGAGGAGGAGTAAGCGGGGGCCCCTACAATGAGCAGTTCTTC. Complete variable domain (other parts from reference TRBV9 and TRBJ2-1): DSGVTQTPKHLITATGQRVTLRCSPRSGDLSVYWYQQSLDQGLQFLIQYYNGEERAKGNILERFSAQQFPDLHSELNLSSLELGDSALYFCASSSRGGVSGGPYNEQFFGPGTRLTVL.

The chain is built from TRBV7-2 and TRBJ1-6; D is undetermined. The CDR3 is 15 residues long. The germline gives CDR1 SGHTA, CDR2 FQGNSA. Trimming stripped 2 bases from V and 5 bases from J, with 10 bases between. This CDR3 is CASSLLGLDNSPLHF. The CDR3, as DNA: TGTGCCAGCAGCTTACTAGGACTAGATAATTCACCCCTCCACTTT.

The chain couples TRBV7-2 to TRBJ1-1; maybe TRBD1 (6 bases). Trimming shortened V by 4 bases and J by 6 bases, and 18 bases separated the two germline ends. This CDR3 is 15 amino acids long. From germline, CDR1 is SGHTA and CDR2 FQGNSA. The CDR3 loop is CASSSLRGALAEAFF. In DNA, the CDR3 is TGTGCCAGCAGCTCCTTGCGGGGGGCGCTGGCTGAAGCTTTCTTT.

The CDR3 is CASSFPQEGYGYTF. CDR3 bases: TGCGCCAGCAGCTTCCCACAGGAGGGGTATGGCTACACCTTC. This sequence joins TRBV5-1 and TRBJ1-2; tentative D call: TRBD1 (5 bases). Trimming shortened V by 2 bases and J by 5 bases, and 13 bases separated the two germline ends. Germline V gives CDR1 SGHRS, CDR2 YFSETQ. The CDR3 is 14 residues long.

The chain links TRBV20-1 to TRBJ2-5; possible D gene TRBD1, 6 bases. V lost 3 bases and J lost 7, with 9 bases in between. Germline values: CDR1 DFQATT, CDR2 SNEGSKA (reference sequence). The length of the CDR3 is 11 residues. CDR3 sequence reads: CSARGAGTQYF. The CDR3 nucleotides read TGCAGTGCTAGGGGGGCGGGGACCCAGTACTTC.

This clone was seen once. V gene TRBV6-2 or TRBV6-3 combines with J gene TRBJ2-3; D is unclear. Trimming cost V 6 bases and J 2 bases, with 15 bases left between them. Germline CDR1 reads MNHEY; CDR2 reads SVGEGT. CDR3 size: 15 residues. Here the CDR3 DNA reads TGTGCCAGCAGCAGCAAACTCCGGTCCACAGATACGCAGTATTTT. Its protein product is CASSSKLRSTDTQYF.

The chain has TRBV4-2 and TRBJ1-6; D perhaps matches TRBD1 (5 bases). Between the trimmed V and J ends, which lost 1 base and 9 bases, there was a span of 13 bases. Germline assignment: CDR1 LGHNA and CDR2 YNFKEQ. CDR3 size: 15 residues. The CDR3 protein is CASSQVRQGGSPLHF. CDR3 in DNA: TGTGCCAGCAGCCAAGTTCGGCAGGGTGGTTCACCCCTCCACTTT.

The gene calls are TRBV5-1 and TRBJ1-2; TRBD1 matches at 12 bases. J gave up 6 bases and V 4 bases, and 4 bases lay outside the gene matches. Germline CDR1 SGHRS, CDR2 YFSETQ. This CDR3 spans 14 amino acids. CDR3 residues: CASSTGQGANGYTF. Written as DNA, the CDR3 is TGCGCCAGCAGCACGGGACAGGGGGCGAATGGCTACACCTTC.

The rearrangement joins TRBV7-2 to TRBJ1-2, with 7 bases aligning to TRBD1. CDR3 length: 15 amino acids. J lost 0 bases, V lost 8 bases, and 9 bases had no gene match. Germline lookup yields CDR1 SGHTA and CDR2 FQGNSA. The CDR3 DNA follows: TGTGCCAGCGCCTCGGAGGGGACAGCTAACTATGGCTACACCTTC. The encoded protein is CASASEGTANYGYTF.

This clone was picked up one time. In DNA form, the CDR3 reads TGTGCCAGCAGCGTAGAACAGTTCGGGACACCCCTCCACTTT. It encodes CASSVEQFGTPLHF. This rearrangement joins TRBV9 to TRBJ1-6; D is undetermined. V dropped 0 bases and J dropped 11 bases, with 12 bases sitting between them. This CDR3 comprises 14 residues. Germline V gene sequence: CDR1 SGDLS, CDR2 YYNGEE. The whole variable domain, remainder taken from reference TRBV9 and TRBJ1-6, is DSGVTQTPKHLITATGQRVTLRCSPRSGDLSVYWYQQSLDQGLQFLIQYYNGEERAKGNILERFSAQQFPDLHSELNLSSLELGDSALYFCASSVEQFGTPLHFGNGTRLTVT.

Points on this clone: Other DNA sequences in the sample encode the same CDR3. The chain combines TRBV5-5 with TRBJ2-7, with a weak D call TRBD1 (6 bases). Germline V gene lookup returns CDR1 SGHKS and CDR2 YYEKEE (reference sequence). CDR3 length: 14 amino acids. V gave up 0 bases and J gave up 2 bases, with 9 bases separating them. Written as DNA, the CDR3 is TGTGCCAGCAGCTTGGGACAGGTAGCCTACGAGCAGTACTTC. Its protein is CASSLGQVAYEQYF.

This clone has a single count. The chain combines TRBV18 with TRBJ1-2; D is perhaps TRBD1 (5 bases). The V gene's germline CDR1 is KGHSH and CDR2 LQKENI. This CDR3 has 13 residues. Trimming pared 6 bases from V and 2 bases from J, leaving 10 bases between. The CDR3 is CASSTGENYGYTF. CDR3 bases: TGTGCCAGCTCCACGGGGGAGAACTATGGCTACACCTTC.

The chain links TRBV2 to TRBJ1-5; no clear D gene. V lost 0 bases, J lost 11 bases, and 5 bases lay in between. The CDR3 contains 11 residues. Germline loops: CDR1 SNHLY, CDR2 FYNNEI. CDR3 protein: CASSEALTQHF. DNA of the CDR3: TGTGCCAGCAGTGAAGCTTTAACCCAGCATTTT.

The chain links TRBV19 to TRBJ1-1, with 7 bases matching TRBD1. From germline, CDR1 is LNHDA and CDR2 SQIVND (reference sequence). This CDR3 has 13 amino acids. Here the CDR3 reads CAIADRDFSEAFF. The CDR3 nucleotides read TGTGCGATCGCAGACAGGGACTTCTCTGAAGCTTTCTTT.

V and J are TRBV2 and TRBJ1-1; D is unresolved. Germline-derived CDR1 and CDR2 are SNHLY and FYNNEI. V was pared by 6 bases and J by 1 base, with 6 bases between. The CDR3 totals 12 residues. CDR3 nucleotides: TGTGCCAGCAGGTGGCAGAACACTGAAGCTTTCTTT. This sequence encodes CASRWQNTEAFF.

The J gene is TRBJ1-2, the V gene TRBV5-6; 8 positions agree with TRBD1. CDR1 is SGHDT and CDR2 is YYEEEE in the germline V gene. V lost 4 bases to trimming and J lost 5 bases; unmatched junction nucleotides: 4. This CDR3 contains 13 residues. This chain's CDR3 is CASSPQGAYGYTF. The CDR3, as DNA: TGTGCCAGCAGCCCCCAGGGGGCTTATGGCTACACCTTC. Complete variable domain (other parts from reference TRBV5-6 and TRBJ1-2): DAGVTQSPTHLIKTRGQQVTLRCSPKSGHDTVSWYQQALGQGPQFIFQYYEEEERQRGNFPDRFSGHQFPNYSSELNVNALLLGDSALYLCASSPQGAYGYTFGSGTRLTVV.

This clone was observed a handful of times. The gene calls are TRBV19 and TRBJ1-4; D gene uncertain. The V end was cut by 3 bases, the J end by 0 bases, with 5 bases between. Germline assignment: CDR1 LNHDA and CDR2 SQIVND (reference sequence). The CDR3 has 14 amino acids. This CDR3 reads CASSITATNEKLFF. The CDR3 coding sequence is TGTGCCAGTAGTATTACAGCAACTAATGAAAAACTGTTTTTT.

The chain combines TRBV5-1 with TRBJ1-4; 10 bases map to TRBD1. V dropped 4 bases and J dropped 4; count of bases not matched to a gene: 4. The CDR3 has 15 residues. Germline V gives CDR1 SGHRS, CDR2 YFSETQ. CDR3 coding DNA: TGCGCCAGCAGCGCCGGACAGGGGGATAATGAAAAACTGTTTTTT. This translates into CASSAGQGDNEKLFF.

V usage is TRBV19 and J usage is TRBJ2-7, with 9 bases lining up with TRBD1. V lost 5 bases and J lost 2; bases outside the gene matches: 7. This CDR3 has 15 residues. Germline-derived CDR1 and CDR2 are LNHDA and SQIVND (reference sequence). The CDR3 loop reads CASSGSWDRAYEQYF. The CDR3 DNA reads as TGTGCCAGTAGTGGATCTTGGGACAGGGCCTACGAGCAGTACTTC.

The chain couples TRBV19 to TRBJ2-2, with 7 bases lining up with TRBD2. V lost 5 bases and J lost 6; bases outside the gene matches: 9. This CDR3 contains 15 residues. Germline assignment: CDR1 LNHDA and CDR2 SQIVND (reference sequence). CDR3 sequence (DNA): TGTGCCAGTAGTCGGGGGGTACGGAGCGCCGGGGAGCTGTTTTTT. Its translation is CASSRGVRSAGELFF.

This clone has only a few counts. This rearrangement joins TRBV5-1 to TRBJ1-6; D is uncertain. Germline assignment: CDR1 SGHRS and CDR2 YFSETQ. Deletions cut 4 bases from V and 9 bases from J, with 20 bases between. The CDR3 is made up of 16 amino acids. The CDR3 DNA reads TGCGCCAGCAGCCCTGAGGTCCTACAAAGTGGTTCACCCCTCCACTTT. As protein: CASSPEVLQSGSPLHF.

This chain connects TRBV6-6 to TRBJ2-7; 8 bases are a match to TRBD2. The CDR3 runs 14 residues. Germline V gives CDR1 MNHNY, CDR2 SVGAGI (reference sequence). Trimming at V came to 0 bases and at J to 4 bases, leaving 2 bases not matched to a gene. The CDR3 sequence is CASSYSSGAYEQYF. The DNA of the CDR3 is TGTGCCAGCAGTTACTCTAGCGGGGCATACGAGCAGTACTTC.

This chain links TRBV11-2 with TRBJ2-7; D is possibly TRBD2 (6 bases). CDR3 size: 12 residues. Trimming removed 1 base from V and 8 bases from J, with 9 bases in between. Germline CDR1 is SGHAT and CDR2 is FQNNGV. CDR3 residues: CASSLVGGQQYF. The CDR3 DNA is TGTGCCAGCAGCTTAGTGGGGGGACAGCAGTACTTC.